Below, 12 T cell receptor beta chains from the same sample are listed, as sequenced in a study of CD8 T cells in ankylosing spondylitis (dated 2017 in TCRdb). Libraries were built with 5' RACE. The reads were generated on an Illumina HiSeq 2500. The public sequencing data were trimmed at Q25 with fastp and processed into clonotypes with MiXCR by TCRdb, which kept only in-frame beta chains. Each entry is one CDR3 protein sequence, shown with its most common DNA and genes. Present in this sample are about 400,000 distinct CDR3 sequences, roughly 22% of which were seen just once. The ten largest clonotypes hold about an eighth of the sample. The sample was blood, either unsorted or a sorted T cell fraction (not recorded which). The receptors come from a male donor with ankylosing spondylitis or in good health (not recorded which).

This clonotype was picked up a small number of times. The rearrangement links TRBV3-1 to TRBJ2-1; no clear D. Germline V lookup: CDR1 LGHDT, CDR2 YNNKEL (reference sequence). V shed 0 bases and J shed 0 bases, with 15 bases lying between them. The length of the CDR3 is 18 residues. The CDR3 DNA is TGTGCCAGCAGCCAAGATCGCGACTTCCTTAGCTCCTACAATGAGCAGTTCTTC. This encodes CASSQDRDFLSSYNEQFF.

V is TRBV15 and J is TRBJ2-7, with 7 bases fitting TRBD1. The CDR3 covers 14 residues. CDR1 is LNHNV and CDR2 is YYDKDF in the germline V gene (reference sequence). The J segment lost 7 bases and the V segment lost 5 bases, leaving 11 bases of the junction unmatched. The CDR3 loop reads CATSPQTGLWEQYF. CDR3 DNA sequence: TGTGCCACCAGCCCGCAGACAGGGTTATGGGAGCAGTACTTC. The complete variable domain, with remaining parts taken from reference TRBV15 and TRBJ2-7, reads DAMVIQNPRYQVTQFGKPVTLSCSQTLNHNVMYWYQQKSSQAPKLLFHYYDKDFNNEADTPDNFQSRRPNTSFCFLDIRSPGLGDTAMYLCATSPQTGLWEQYFGPGTRLTVT.

This chain joins TRBV27 and TRBJ2-7; no reliable D call. Trimming removed 5 bases from V and 3 bases from J, with 14 bases in between. The CDR3 covers 14 residues. Germline assignment: CDR1 MNHEY and CDR2 SMNVEV (reference sequence). The chain's CDR3 is CASSRDWRNYEQYF. CDR3 DNA: TGTGCCAGCAGTCGCGACTGGCGGAACTACGAGCAGTACTTC.

A few counts support this clonotype. V usage is TRBV27 and J usage is TRBJ1-6, with a tentative D call TRBD1 (5 bases). Deletions cut 7 bases from V and 10 bases from J, with 14 bases between. CDR3 length: 13 amino acids. Germline lookup yields CDR1 MNHEY and CDR2 SMNVEV (reference sequence). CDR3 sequence: CASNSGLASPLHF. The CDR3 region has the DNA TGTGCCAGCAACTCAGGGCTAGCGTCACCCCTCCACTTT.

Concerning this clonotype itself: Because the CDR3 is missing its conserved closing phenylalanine or tryptophan, this is likely a read error. No DNA is shown, since the ends of the CDR3 on it are uncertain; the CDR3 is the one TCRdb lists. The chain carries TRBV12-5 and TRBJ1-1; the table's D call, TRBD1, was not checked against the DNA. CDR1 is LGHNT, CDR2 FRNRAP, per germline. The CDR3 has 12 amino acids, counting both end residues. This chain's CDR3 is CASGLWTAPSVR.

V is TRBV28 and J is TRBJ2-1, with D possibly matching TRBD2 (6 bases). Trimming stripped 2 bases from V and 9 bases from J, with 20 bases between. CDR3 length equals 16 residues. CDR1 and CDR2 (germline): MDHEN, SYDVKM. CDR3 protein: CASSLTPGHPGGEQFF. CDR3 in DNA: TGTGCCAGCAGTTTAACCCCCGGACACCCCGGGGGTGAGCAGTTCTTC.

The sample holds a few counts of this clonotype. V usage is TRBV24-1 and J usage is TRBJ1-1; D uncertain. V lost 0 bases to trimming and J lost 10 bases, with 11 bases between them. Per germline, CDR1 KGHDR and CDR2 SFDVKD. The CDR3 loop spans 13 amino acids. The CDR3 DNA follows: TGTGCCACCAGTGATTTGGGCCTCTCCGGAGCTTTCTTT. This encodes CATSDLGLSGAFF.

This clonotype has at least ten counts. The chain joins TRBV7-9 to TRBJ1-2, with a tentative D call TRBD1 (5 bases). In germline, CDR1 is SEHNR, CDR2 FQNEAQ (reference sequence). The CDR3 runs 15 residues. The V end lost 0 bases, the J end lost 5 bases, and 13 bases lay between the germline ends. The CDR3 nucleotides read TGTGCCAGCAGCTTAGCGTTCGAGGGGCGTTATGGCTACACCTTC. This sequence encodes CASSLAFEGRYGYTF.

This chain connects TRBV29-1 to TRBJ2-5; D is tentatively TRBD1 or TRBD2 (6 bases each). Deletions cut 6 bases from V and 4 bases from J, with 12 bases between. The V gene's germline CDR1 is SQVTM and CDR2 ANQGSEA. The CDR3 sequence is 12 residues long. DNA for the CDR3: TGCAGCGTGGGGGGCGTTGCAGAGACCCAGTACTTC. This sequence encodes CSVGGVAETQYF.

This clonotype came up a few times. J is TRBJ2-7 and V is TRBV20-1; 7 positions match TRBD2. V dropped 0 bases and J dropped 2; count of bases not matched to a gene: 4. From germline, CDR1 is DFQATT and CDR2 SNEGSKA (reference sequence). The CDR3 contains 14 residues. The CDR3 reads CSARDLRGAYEQYF. In DNA form, the CDR3 reads TGCAGTGCTAGAGATCTACGGGGGGCCTACGAGCAGTACTTC.

This rearrangement joins TRBV2 to TRBJ2-6; tentative D call: TRBD2 (6 bases). The V end lost 11 bases, the J end lost 2 bases, and 28 bases lay between the germline ends. Germline CDR1 and CDR2: SNHLY and FYNNEI. This CDR3 is 19 amino acids long. CDR3 residues: CAFSFTLEGLTTGANVLTF. CDR3 DNA sequence: TGTGCCTTCAGTTTTACTCTGGAGGGTTTGACGACTGGGGCCAACGTCCTGACTTTC.

V and J are TRBV7-8 and TRBJ2-7; D call uncertain. V lost 0 bases, J lost 2 bases, and 11 bases lay in between. Germline V gene lookup returns CDR1 SGHVS and CDR2 FQNEAQ. This CDR3 is 15 amino acids long. CDR3 protein: CASSLASTSPYEQYF. CDR3 nucleotide sequence: TGTGCCAGCAGCTTAGCGTCCACTTCACCCTACGAGCAGTACTTC.